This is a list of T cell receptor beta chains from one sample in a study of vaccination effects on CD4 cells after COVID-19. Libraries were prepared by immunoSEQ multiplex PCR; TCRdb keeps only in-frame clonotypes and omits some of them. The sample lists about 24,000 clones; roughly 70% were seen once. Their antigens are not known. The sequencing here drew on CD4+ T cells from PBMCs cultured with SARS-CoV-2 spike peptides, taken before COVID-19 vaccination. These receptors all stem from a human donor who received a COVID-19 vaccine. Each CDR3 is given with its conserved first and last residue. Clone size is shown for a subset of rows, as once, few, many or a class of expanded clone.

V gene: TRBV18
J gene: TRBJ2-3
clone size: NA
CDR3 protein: CASSPDSLSSPYF

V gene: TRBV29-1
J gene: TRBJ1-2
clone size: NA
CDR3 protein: CSVYEDRGGDGYTF

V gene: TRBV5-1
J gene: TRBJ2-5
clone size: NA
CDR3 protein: CASSFGQGRETQYF

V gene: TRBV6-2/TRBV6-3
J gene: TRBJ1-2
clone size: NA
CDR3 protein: CASSYSRTGGYGYTF

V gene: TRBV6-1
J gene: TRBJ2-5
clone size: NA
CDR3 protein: CASSEPGLAQETQYF

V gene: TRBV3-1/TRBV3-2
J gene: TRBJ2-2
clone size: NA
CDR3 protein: CASTHSGHTGELFF

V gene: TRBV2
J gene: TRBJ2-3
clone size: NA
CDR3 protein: CASSKRSTDTQYF

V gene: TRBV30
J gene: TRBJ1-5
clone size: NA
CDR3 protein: CAWSVQRQGRSNQPQHF

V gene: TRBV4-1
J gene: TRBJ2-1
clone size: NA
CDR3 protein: CASGNTGGLVHEQFF

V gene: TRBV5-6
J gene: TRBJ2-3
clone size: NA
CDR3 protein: CASSLAWGRYRGSSDTQYF

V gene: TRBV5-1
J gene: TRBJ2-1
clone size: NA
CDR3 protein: CASKSTSGRAVYNEQFF

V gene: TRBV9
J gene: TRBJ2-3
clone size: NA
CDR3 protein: CASSVLAGGTDTQYF

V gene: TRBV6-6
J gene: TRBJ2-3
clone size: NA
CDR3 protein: CASRGGGTDTQYF

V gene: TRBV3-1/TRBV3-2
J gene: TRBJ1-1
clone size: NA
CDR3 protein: CASSPGVRSAGAEAFF

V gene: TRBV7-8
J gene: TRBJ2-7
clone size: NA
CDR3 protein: CASSLAKWGRRTYEQYF

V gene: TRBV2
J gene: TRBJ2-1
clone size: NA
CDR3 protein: CASTSIGQGFNEQFF

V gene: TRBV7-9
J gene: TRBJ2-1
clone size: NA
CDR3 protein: CASSLEREGRNEQFF

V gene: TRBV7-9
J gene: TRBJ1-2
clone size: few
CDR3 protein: CASTQSGGNYGYTF

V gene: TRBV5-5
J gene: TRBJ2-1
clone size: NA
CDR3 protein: CASSLLTSGSLSSYNEQFF

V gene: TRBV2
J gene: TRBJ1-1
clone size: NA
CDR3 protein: CASSEPRDGSLDTEAFF

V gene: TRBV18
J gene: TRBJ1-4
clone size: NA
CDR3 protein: CASSPPGILQYEKLFF

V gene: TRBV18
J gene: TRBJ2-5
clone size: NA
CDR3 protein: CASSPQRPTQETQYF

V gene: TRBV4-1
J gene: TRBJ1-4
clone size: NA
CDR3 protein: CASSQVALGFNEKLFF

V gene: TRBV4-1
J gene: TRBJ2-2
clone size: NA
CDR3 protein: CASSQGSAGTGELFF

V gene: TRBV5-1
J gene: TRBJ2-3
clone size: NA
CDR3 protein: CASSLFLQGGTDTQYF

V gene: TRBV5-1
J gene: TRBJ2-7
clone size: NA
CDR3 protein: CASSLAVTAGQYF

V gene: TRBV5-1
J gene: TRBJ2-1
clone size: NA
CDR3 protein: CASSLEVGGGFNEQFF

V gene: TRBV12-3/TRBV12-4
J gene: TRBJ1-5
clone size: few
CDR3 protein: CASSLRREQPQHF

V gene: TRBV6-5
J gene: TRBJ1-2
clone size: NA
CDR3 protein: CASTRDRFYGYTF

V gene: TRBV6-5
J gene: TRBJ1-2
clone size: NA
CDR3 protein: CASGNSGTYNYGYTF